What follows describes a single T cell receptor beta chain. No antigen is known for it. Qualities for individual bases were not recorded, and no much larger clone is one base off. Whole blood was collected in K2EDTA tubes by collaborating institutions according to the institutions' own protocols. For TCRbeta analysis, collaborator samples were shipped as frozen whole blood, as isolated PBMCs, or as DNA extracted from either sample type. The CDR3 contains 17 residues, cysteine and phenylalanine counted. Solely the CDR3 DNA is kept, with 51 bases framed from the first base. Trimming accounts for 2 bases at V and 3 bases at J, while the number of junction bases matched to no gene is 5. CDR1 and CDR2, per the germline V gene, are SGHTA and FQGNSA. TCRbeta CDR3 regions were amplified from genomic DNA using the immunoSEQ Assay, a bias-controlled multiplex PCR. Per the authors' processing: Nucleated cell counts per sample were estimated from amplification of reference gene primers within the assay. Sequence reads were collapsed and filtered to measure the absolute abundance of every unique TCRbeta CDR3 rearrangement. For each sample, productive Simpson clonality was calculated as the square root of Simpson's diversity index over productive rearrangements. The clones in this table, taken by TCRdb from immuneACCESS, are in-frame only. Not every clone is retained; where verified, under half of the shortfall comes from an unresolved V gene, and the cause of the rest is unknown. V, J and clone size derive from that table, while D and trimming were established from the DNA sequence. The sample includes 200,000 to 250,000 clones, with 70% to 85% observed a single time. The ten largest make up approximately 1.9% of the sample.

This entry is derived from a study of blood T cell repertoires in COVID-19 (dated by TCRdb to the early 2020s). Background for the entire study: The collaborator samples originated in the United States, Italy and Spain and spanned the acute and convalescent phases of COVID-19. The material from the prospective study consisted of cDNA or gDNA derived from T cells, B-cell-depleted T cells, or PBMCs. Deeply sampled blood TCRbeta repertoires from subjects exposed to, actively infected with, or recovered from COVID-19 were included in the dataset. A freely available public database, intended as a resource for researchers studying the immune response to SARS-CoV-2, is where the repertoires were released. Samples were obtained from the ongoing ImmuneRACE study (first 160 participants) and from 950 to 1,500 subjects provided by 6 global collaborators. Sample metadata almost always included a de-identified subject ID, COVID-19 status, age in years and sex. Where available, HLA class I and class II types were obtained from metadata supplied by the sample provider rather than from assay-based typing. Results the study describes overall, beyond this receptor: Clinical and demographic metadata were provided uncurated, with the amount varying by source and participant.

The sequenced sample consisted of peripheral blood. The rearrangement combines TRBV7-2 with TRBJ1-4; 11 middle bases align to TRBD1. The sequence came from an elderly woman with acute or convalescent COVID-19. CDR3 loop: CASSLRGGQGANEKLFF. The nucleotide sequence reads TGTGCCAGCAGCTTAAGGGGGGGACAGGGGGCTAATGAAAAACTGTTTTTT.